This entry describes one T cell receptor beta chain. What it recognizes is unknown. The data stem from a study of human T cells and chemical hapten exposure. General study results and limits: The formation of large CDR3 similarity clusters by expanded TCRs significantly exceeded that of controls.

Unique molecular identifiers were linked by the library to individual cDNA molecules. TCRdb processed the RACE reads anew with MiXCR; each CDR3 protein has one entry. The table has 75,000 to 95,000 distinct CDR3 sequences, about 11% seen once. Time point noted: patch test 1, 2 weeks after DPC sensitization. As for treatment: therapeutic diphenylcyclopropenone sensitization with weekly scalp DPC. The receptor was derived from a woman aged 60-75 years with alopecia areata. Some clones in this sample may be carry-over from other donors' samples. Sequencing used whole blood, obtained in connection with sensitization to the hapten diphenylcyclopropenone (DPC).

The CDR3: CASSPYRGRETQYF. CDR3 sequence (DNA): TGTGCCAGCAGCCCATACAGGGGACGGGAGACCCAGTACTTC. The J gene is TRBJ2-5, the V gene TRBV11-2, with 7 bases identical to TRBD1. The CDR3 is 14 residues long. Germline CDR1 reads SGHAT; CDR2 reads FQNNGV. Trimming took 5 bases from V and 5 from J; bases not matched to a gene: 8.